The clone carrying this T cell receptor beta chain was found a few times. Its target is not known. PCR was performed using 60 Vbeta and 13 Jbeta primers. Sequencing used immunoSEQ multiplex PCR; TCRdb keeps in-frame clones, though not all of them. This table holds about 110,000 clones, 65% to 75% found once. The sample belongs to a study of cytomegalovirus exposure and HLA in healthy donors. Broader study findings: In presence/absence analyses, roughly uniform sequencing depth across donors was assumed. A later look showed TCR association rates differing by HLA locus, highest for DRB1 and lowest for HLA-C. Researchers reported that a few CMV-associated chains were confirmed in vitro as CMV antigen-specific. When the data were analyzed later, several of the most significant clusters appeared to be linked to common viral pathogens.

The V end lost 1 base, the J end lost 6 bases, and 13 bases lay between the germline ends. The CDR3 runs 14 residues. In germline, CDR1 is SGHTA, CDR2 FQGNSA. The sequence came from a man in his thirties or forties in good health and CMV-seropositive. The chain recombines TRBV7-2 with TRBJ2-7; the D gene is possibly TRBD2 (6 bases). Sequenced sample: PBMCs. CDR3 sequence: CASSLVGGWAEQYF. The CDR3 DNA reads as TGTGCCAGCAGCTTAGTGGGAGGTTGGGCCGAGCAGTACTTC.